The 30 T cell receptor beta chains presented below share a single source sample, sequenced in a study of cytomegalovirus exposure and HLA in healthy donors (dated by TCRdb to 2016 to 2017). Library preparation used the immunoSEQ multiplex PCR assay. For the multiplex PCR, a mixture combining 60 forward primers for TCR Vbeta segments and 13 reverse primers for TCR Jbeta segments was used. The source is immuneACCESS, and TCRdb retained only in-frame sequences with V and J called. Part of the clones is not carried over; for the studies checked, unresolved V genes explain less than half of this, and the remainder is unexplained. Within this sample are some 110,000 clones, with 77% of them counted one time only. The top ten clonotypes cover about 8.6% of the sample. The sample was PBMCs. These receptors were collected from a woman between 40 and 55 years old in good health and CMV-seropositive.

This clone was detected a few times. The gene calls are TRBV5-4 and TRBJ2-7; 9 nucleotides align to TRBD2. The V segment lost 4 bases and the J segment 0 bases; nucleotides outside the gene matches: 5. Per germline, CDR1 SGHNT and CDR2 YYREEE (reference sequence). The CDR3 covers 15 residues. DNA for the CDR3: TGTGCCAGCAGCCAGCGGGGGGTACTCTCCTACGAGCAGTACTTC. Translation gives CASSQRGVLSYEQYF.

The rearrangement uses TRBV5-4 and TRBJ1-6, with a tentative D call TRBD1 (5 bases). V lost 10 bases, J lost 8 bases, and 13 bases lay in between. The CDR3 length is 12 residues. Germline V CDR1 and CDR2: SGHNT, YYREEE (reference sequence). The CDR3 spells CAGGLPDSPLHF. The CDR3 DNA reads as TGTGCCGGGGGACTTCCGGATTCACCCCTCCACTTT.

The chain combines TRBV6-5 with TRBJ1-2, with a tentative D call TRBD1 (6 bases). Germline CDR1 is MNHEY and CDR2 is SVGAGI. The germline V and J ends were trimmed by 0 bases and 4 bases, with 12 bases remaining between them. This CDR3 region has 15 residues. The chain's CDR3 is CASSYSPGVGYGYTF. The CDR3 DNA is TGTGCCAGCAGTTACTCCCCAGGGGTGGGCTATGGCTACACCTTC.

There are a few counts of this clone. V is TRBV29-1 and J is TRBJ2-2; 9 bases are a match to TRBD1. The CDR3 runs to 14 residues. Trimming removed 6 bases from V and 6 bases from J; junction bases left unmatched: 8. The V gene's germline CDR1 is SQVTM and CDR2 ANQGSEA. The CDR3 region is CSVPGQGIPGELFF. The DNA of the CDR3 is TGCAGCGTCCCGGGACAGGGTATTCCCGGGGAGCTGTTTTTT.

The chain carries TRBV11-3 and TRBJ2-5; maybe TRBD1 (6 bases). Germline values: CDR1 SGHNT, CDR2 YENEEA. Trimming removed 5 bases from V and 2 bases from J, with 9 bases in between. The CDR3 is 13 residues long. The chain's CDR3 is CASSRTAQETQYF. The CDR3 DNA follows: TGTGCCAGCAGCCGGACAGCACAAGAGACCCAGTACTTC.

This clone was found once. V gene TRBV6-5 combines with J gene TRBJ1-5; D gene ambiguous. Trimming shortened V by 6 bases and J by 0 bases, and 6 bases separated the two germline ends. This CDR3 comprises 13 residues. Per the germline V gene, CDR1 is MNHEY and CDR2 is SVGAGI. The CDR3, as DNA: TGTGCCAGCAGGGGCAGTAGCAATCAGCCCCAGCATTTT. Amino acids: CASRGSSNQPQHF.

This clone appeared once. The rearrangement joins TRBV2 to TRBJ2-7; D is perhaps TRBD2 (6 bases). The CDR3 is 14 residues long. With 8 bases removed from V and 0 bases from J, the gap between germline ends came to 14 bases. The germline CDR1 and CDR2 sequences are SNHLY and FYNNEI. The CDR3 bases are TGTGCCAGCCGACTAGAGGTTATCTCCTACGAGCAGTACTTC. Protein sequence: CASRLEVISYEQYF. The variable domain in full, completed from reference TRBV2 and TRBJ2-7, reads EPEVTQTPSHQVTQMGQEVILRCVPISNHLYFYWYRQILGQKVEFLVSFYNNEISEKSEIFDDQFSVERPDGSNFTLKIRSTKLEDSAMYFCASRLEVISYEQYFGPGTRLTVT.

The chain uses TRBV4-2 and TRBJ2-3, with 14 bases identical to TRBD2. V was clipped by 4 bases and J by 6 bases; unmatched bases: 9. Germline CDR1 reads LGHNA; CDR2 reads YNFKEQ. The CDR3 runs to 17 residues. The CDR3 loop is CASSPRTSGGREDTQYF. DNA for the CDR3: TGTGCCAGCAGCCCCCGGACTAGCGGGGGGAGAGAGGATACGCAGTATTTT.

The CDR3 DNA reads as TGCAGCGTTGCCGGCGTAGGGGCCACAGGGAACCATGAGCAGTTCTTC. Amino acid sequence: CSVAGVGATGNHEQFF. This chain joins TRBV29-1 and TRBJ2-1, with D maybe TRBD1 (6 bases). Trimming took off 4 bases at V and 8 bases at J, with 24 bases between the two ends. Germline values: CDR1 SQVTM, CDR2 ANQGSEA. There are 16 residues in the CDR3.

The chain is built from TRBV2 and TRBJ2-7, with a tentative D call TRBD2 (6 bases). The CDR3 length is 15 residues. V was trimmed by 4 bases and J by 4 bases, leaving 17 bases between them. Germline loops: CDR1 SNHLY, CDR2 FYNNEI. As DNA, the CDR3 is TGTGCCAGCAGTGGGGCGGGGATCGGGTCGTACGAGCAGTACTTC. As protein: CASSGAGIGSYEQYF.

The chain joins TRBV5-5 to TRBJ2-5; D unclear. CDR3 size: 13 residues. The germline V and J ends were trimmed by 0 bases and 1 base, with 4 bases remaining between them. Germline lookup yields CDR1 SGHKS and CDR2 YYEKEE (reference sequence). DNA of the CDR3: TGTGCCAGCAGCTTGGGGCCCCAAGAGACCCAGTACTTC. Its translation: CASSLGPQETQYF.

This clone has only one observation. The DNA for the CDR3 is TGTGCCAGCAGCCGGGAACATCAGCCCCAGCATTTT. It encodes CASSREHQPQHF. The V call is TRBV7-2, the J call TRBJ1-5; D not resolved. The CDR3 loop spans 12 amino acids. CDR1 is SGHTA, CDR2 FQGNSA, per germline. Trimming removed 5 bases at V and 5 bases at J, with 7 bases between.

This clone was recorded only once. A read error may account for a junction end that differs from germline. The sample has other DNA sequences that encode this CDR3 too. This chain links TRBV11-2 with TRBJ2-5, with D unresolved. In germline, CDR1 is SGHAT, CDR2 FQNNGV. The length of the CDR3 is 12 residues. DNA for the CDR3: TGCGCCAGCAGCTTAGGGTTTAAGACTCAGTACTTC. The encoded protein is CASSLGFKTQYF. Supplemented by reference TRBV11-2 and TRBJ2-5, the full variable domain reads EAGVAQSPRYKIIEKRQSVAFWCNPISGHATLYWYQQILGQGPKLLIQFQNNGVVDDSQLPKDRFSAERLKGVDSTLKIQPAKLEDSAVYLCASSLGFKTQYFGPGTRLLVL.

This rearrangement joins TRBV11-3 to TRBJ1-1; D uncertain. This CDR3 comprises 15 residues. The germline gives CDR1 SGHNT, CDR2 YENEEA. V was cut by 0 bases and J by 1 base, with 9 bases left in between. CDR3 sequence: CASSLDLLRNTEAFF. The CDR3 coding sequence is TGTGCCAGCAGCTTAGACCTTTTGAGGAACACTGAAGCTTTCTTT.

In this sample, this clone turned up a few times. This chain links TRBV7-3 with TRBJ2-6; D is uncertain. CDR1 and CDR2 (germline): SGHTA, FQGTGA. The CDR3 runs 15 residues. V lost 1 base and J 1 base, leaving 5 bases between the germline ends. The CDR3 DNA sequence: TGTGCCAGCAGCTTAAGTCCTTCTGGGGCCAACGTCCTGACTTTC. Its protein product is CASSLSPSGANVLTF.

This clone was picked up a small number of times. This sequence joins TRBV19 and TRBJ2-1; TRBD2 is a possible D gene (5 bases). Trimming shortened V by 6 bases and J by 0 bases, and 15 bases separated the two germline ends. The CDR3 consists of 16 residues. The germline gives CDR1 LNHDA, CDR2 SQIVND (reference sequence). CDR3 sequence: CASSPWTLFSYNEQFF. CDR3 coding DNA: TGTGCCAGTAGCCCCTGGACTCTTTTCTCCTACAATGAGCAGTTCTTC.

CDR3 amino acids: CASSQGHRGVEGYTF. The CDR3 DNA sequence: TGCGCCAGCAGCCAGGGTCACAGGGGTGTGGAGGGCTACACCTTC. This sequence joins TRBV4-3 and TRBJ1-2; 7 nucleotides agree with TRBD1. The CDR3 sequence is 15 residues long. V gave up 3 bases and J gave up 8 bases; unmatched junction bases: 12. Germline CDR1 is LGHNA and CDR2 is YSLEER.

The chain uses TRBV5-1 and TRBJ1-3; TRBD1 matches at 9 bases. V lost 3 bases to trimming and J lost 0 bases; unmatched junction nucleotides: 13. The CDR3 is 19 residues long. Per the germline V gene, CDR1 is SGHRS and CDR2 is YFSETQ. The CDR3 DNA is TGCGCCAGCAGCTCGAACCCCGGGACAGGGCCTGTCTCTGGAAACACCATATATTTT. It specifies CASSSNPGTGPVSGNTIYF.

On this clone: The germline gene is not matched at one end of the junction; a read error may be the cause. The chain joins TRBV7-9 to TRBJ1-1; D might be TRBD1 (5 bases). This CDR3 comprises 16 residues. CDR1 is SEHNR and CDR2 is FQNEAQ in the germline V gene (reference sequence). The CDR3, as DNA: TGTTCCAGCAGCTTAAGATATGTCGGGGGGGACACTGAAGCTTTCTTT. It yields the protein CSSSLRYVGGDTEAFF.

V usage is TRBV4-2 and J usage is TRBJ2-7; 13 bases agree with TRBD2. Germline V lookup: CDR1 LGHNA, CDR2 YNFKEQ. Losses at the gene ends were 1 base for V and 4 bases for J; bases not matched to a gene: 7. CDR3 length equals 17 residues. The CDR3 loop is CASSQANSGLAGYEQYF. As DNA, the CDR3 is TGTGCCAGCAGCCAAGCGAATTCGGGACTAGCGGGGTACGAGCAGTACTTC.

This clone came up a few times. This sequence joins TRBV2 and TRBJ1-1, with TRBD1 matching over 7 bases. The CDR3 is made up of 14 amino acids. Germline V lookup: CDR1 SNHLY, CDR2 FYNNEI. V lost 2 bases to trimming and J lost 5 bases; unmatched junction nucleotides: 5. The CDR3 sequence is CASSELGRGTEAFF. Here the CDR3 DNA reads TGTGCCAGCAGTGAATTGGGCAGGGGGACTGAAGCTTTCTTT.

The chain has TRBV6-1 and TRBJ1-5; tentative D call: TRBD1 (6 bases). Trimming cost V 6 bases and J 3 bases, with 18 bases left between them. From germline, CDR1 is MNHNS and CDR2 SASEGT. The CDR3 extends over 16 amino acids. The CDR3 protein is CASRENRESHNQPQHF. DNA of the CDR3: TGTGCCAGCAGGGAAAACAGGGAAAGTCACAATCAGCCCCAGCATTTT.

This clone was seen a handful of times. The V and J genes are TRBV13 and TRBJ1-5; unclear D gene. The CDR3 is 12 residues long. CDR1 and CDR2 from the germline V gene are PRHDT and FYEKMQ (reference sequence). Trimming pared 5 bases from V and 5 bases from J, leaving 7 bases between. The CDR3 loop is CASSTSHQPQHF. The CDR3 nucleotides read TGTGCCAGCAGCACTTCCCATCAGCCCCAGCATTTT.

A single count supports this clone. CDR3 nucleotides: TGTGCCAGCTCACCACCCACTTCCTTTCGGGAGCAGTACTTC. This translates into CASSPPTSFREQYF. V and J are TRBV18 and TRBJ2-7; no clear D gene. This CDR3 spans 14 amino acids. The germline gives CDR1 KGHSH, CDR2 LQKENI. V lost 0 bases to trimming and J lost 7 bases, with 13 bases between them.

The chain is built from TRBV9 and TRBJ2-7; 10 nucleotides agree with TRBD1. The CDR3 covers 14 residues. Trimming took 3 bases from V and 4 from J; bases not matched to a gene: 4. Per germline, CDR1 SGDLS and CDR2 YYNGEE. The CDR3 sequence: CASSAGQGKYEQYF. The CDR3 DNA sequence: TGTGCCAGCAGCGCGGGACAGGGGAAATACGAGCAGTACTTC.

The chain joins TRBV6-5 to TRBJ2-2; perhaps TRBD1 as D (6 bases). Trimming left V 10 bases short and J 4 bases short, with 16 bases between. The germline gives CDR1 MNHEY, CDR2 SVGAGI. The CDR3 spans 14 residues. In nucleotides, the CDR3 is TGTGCCACCGGGGCAGGGGCGGGCACCGGGGAGCTGTTTTTT. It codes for CATGAGAGTGELFF.

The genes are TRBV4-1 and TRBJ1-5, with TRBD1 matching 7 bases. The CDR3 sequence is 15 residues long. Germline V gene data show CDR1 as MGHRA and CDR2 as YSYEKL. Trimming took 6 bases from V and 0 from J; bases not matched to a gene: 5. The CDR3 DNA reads TGCGCCAGCAGTGGGGACAGAGATAGCAATCAGCCCCAGCATTTT. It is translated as CASSGDRDSNQPQHF.

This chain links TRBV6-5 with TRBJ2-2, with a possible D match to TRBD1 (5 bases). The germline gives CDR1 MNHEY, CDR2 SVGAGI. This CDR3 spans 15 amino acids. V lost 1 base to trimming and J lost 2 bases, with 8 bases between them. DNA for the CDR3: TGTGCCAGCAGTTACTTGGACATTAACACCGGGGAGCTGTTTTTT. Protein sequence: CASSYLDINTGELFF.

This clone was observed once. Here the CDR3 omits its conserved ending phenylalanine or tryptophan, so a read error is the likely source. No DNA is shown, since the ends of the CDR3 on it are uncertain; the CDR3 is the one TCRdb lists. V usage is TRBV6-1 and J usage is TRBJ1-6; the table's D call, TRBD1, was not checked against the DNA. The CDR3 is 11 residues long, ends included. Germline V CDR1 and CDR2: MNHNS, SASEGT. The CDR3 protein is CASSGGQGLGL.

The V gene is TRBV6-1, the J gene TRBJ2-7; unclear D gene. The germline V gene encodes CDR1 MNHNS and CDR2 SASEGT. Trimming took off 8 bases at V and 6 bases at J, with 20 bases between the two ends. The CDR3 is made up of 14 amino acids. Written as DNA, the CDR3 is TGTGCCAGCCACACGAGATGGCGACACTTCGAGCAGTACTTC. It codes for CASHTRWRHFEQYF.